This TCR beta chain was observed in a study of response to subunit inactivated influenza vaccine. In TCRdb, the RT-PCR reads were re-called with MiXCR into one record per CDR3 protein. The data contain roughly 700,000 distinct CDR3 sequences, approximately 14% of them seen just once; the ten biggest clones take up around a tenth. Study findings and constraints: The authors suggested that few new T cells are recruited per seasonal influenza vaccination.

The CDR3 totals 16 residues. The J segment lost 1 base and the V segment lost 5 bases, leaving 10 bases of the junction unmatched. This clonotype showed up many times. Its antigen is unidentified. The receptor was derived from a man aged 45-65 years who received an inactivated influenza vaccine. The sequencing here drew on PBMCs from blood, taken roughly 13 days after vaccination. The chain combines TRBV12-3 or TRBV12-4 with TRBJ1-1; the match to TRBD1 covers 7 bases. The CDR3 reads CASSPRLTGRNTEAFF. CDR3 sequence (DNA): TGTGCCAGCAGTCCCCGACTGACAGGGCGGAACACTGAAGCTTTCTTT.